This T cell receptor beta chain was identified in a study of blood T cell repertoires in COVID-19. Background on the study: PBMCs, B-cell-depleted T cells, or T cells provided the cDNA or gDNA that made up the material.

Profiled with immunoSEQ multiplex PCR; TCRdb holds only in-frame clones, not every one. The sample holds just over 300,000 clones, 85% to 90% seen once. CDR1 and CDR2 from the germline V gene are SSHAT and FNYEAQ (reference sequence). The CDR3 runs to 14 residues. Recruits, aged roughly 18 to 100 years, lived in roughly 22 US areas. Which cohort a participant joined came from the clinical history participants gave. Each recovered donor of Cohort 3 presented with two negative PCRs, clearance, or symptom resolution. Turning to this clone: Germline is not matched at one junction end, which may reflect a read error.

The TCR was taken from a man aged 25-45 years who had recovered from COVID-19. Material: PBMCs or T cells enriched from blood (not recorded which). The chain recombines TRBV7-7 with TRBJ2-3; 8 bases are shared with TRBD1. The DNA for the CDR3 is TGTGCTAGCAGCTTACGACAGGGGACCGATACGCAGTATTTT. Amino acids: CASSLRQGTDTQYF.